The sequence of this TCR beta chain was determined in a study of blood T cell repertoires in COVID-19. Across the study: COVID-19 samples collected from the United States, Italy and Spain covered acute and convalescent phases.

The V and J ends lost 0 bases and 6 bases respectively, with 25 bases between them. CDR3 length equals 18 residues. Germline V gene data show CDR1 as SGHDT and CDR2 as YYEEEE. Those enrolled, adults aged roughly 18 to 90 years, came from about two dozen US areas. Clinical history as reported by participants underpinned cohort assignment. Per the original data handling: Scientists estimated how many nucleated cells there were by amplifying reference gene primers. Using immunoSEQ multiplex PCR, the repertoire was profiled, and TCRdb retains in-frame clones only, with some absent. V and J calls and clone size are given by that table; D and trimming were obtained from the DNA. The sample holds some 300,000 clones, roughly 87% seen once.

The receptor comes from a woman aged 25 to 39 who had recovered from COVID-19. Sequencing was done on a sample of PBMCs or T cells enriched from blood (not recorded which). The V gene is TRBV5-6, the J gene TRBJ2-7; D call uncertain. The CDR3 sequence: CASSLGTRVDTPASEQYF. The CDR3 DNA reads as TGTGCCAGCAGCTTGGGCACGAGAGTAGACACTCCGGCGAGCGAGCAGTACTTC.